The TCR beta chain under discussion was sequenced for a study of cytomegalovirus exposure and HLA in healthy donors. On the study more broadly: For the approximately 400 genotyped donors, about 79% fell within the Caucasian-associated ancestry cluster.

This clone occurred a few times. 60 Vbeta and 13 Jbeta primers were used in PCR. The repertoire was sequenced with immunoSEQ multiplex PCR; TCRdb's copy has only in-frame clones and lacks some. The sample carries approximately 190,000 clones, roughly 87% recorded once. The origin of this receptor is a boy between 2 and 10 years old in good health and CMV-seronegative. Sequencing was performed on PBMCs.

CDR3 in amino acids: CAWDRAQQGEAFF. The CDR3 coding sequence is TGTGCCTGGGACAGGGCCCAACAGGGTGAAGCTTTCTTT. The chain joins TRBV30 to TRBJ1-1; 7 bases are a match to TRBD1. Per the germline V gene, CDR1 is GTSNPN and CDR2 is SVGIG (reference sequence). V gave up 5 bases and J gave up 7 bases; unmatched junction bases: 10. This CDR3 has 13 residues.